These 24 T cell receptor beta chains share one sample of origin, sequenced in a study of CD8 T cells in ankylosing spondylitis. TCRdb re-called the 5' RACE reads with MiXCR, one entry per CDR3 protein. The sample carries about 360,000 distinct CDR3 sequences, roughly 14% recorded once. The specimen sequenced was blood, either unsorted or a sorted T cell fraction (not recorded which). The receptors come from a male donor with ankylosing spondylitis or in good health (not recorded which).

This clonotype was counted a few times. The chain uses TRBV19 and TRBJ2-7; 8 bases agree with TRBD1. Looked up from germline, CDR1 is LNHDA and CDR2 is SQIVND (reference sequence). The CDR3 sequence is 14 residues long. Losses at the gene ends were 2 bases for V and 2 bases for J; bases not matched to a gene: 2. The CDR3 bases are TGTGCCAGTAGTATACTGGACAGGGCCTACGAGCAGTACTTC. Protein sequence: CASSILDRAYEQYF. The full variable domain, with the rest looked up from reference TRBV19 and TRBJ2-7, is DGGITQSPKYLFRKEGQNVTLSCEQNLNHDAMYWYRQDPGQGLRLIYYSQIVNDFQKGDIAEGYSVSREKKESFPLTVTSAQKNPTAFYLCASSILDRAYEQYFGPGTRLTVT.

This chain connects TRBV19 to TRBJ2-2; TRBD1 might be the D (5 bases). The CDR3 length is 15 residues. The V and J ends lost 3 bases and 1 base respectively, with 9 bases between them. The germline V gene has CDR1 LNHDA and CDR2 SQIVND (reference sequence). The CDR3 nucleotides read TGTGCCAGTAGTATTTCCAGGGTGAACACCGGGGAGCTGTTTTTT. Its protein is CASSISRVNTGELFF.

The chain carries TRBV6-5 and TRBJ2-7, with TRBD2 matching over 7 bases. The V segment lost 2 bases and the J segment 0 bases; nucleotides outside the gene matches: 4. CDR1 is MNHEY, CDR2 SVGAGI, per germline. CDR3 length: 15 residues. CDR3 in amino acids: CASSYDGGSSYEQYF. The CDR3 coding sequence is TGTGCCAGCAGTTACGACGGGGGGAGCTCCTACGAGCAGTACTTC.

This clonotype was seen a handful of times. This CDR3 is CASSLGMGYRETQYF. The CDR3 nucleotides read TGTGCCAGCAGCTTGGGTATGGGGTACCGAGAGACCCAGTACTTC. V is TRBV5-6 and J is TRBJ2-5; D gene unclear. Trimming left V 0 bases short and J 4 bases short, with 13 bases between. Germline V gene data show CDR1 as SGHDT and CDR2 as YYEEEE. The CDR3 covers 15 residues.

The rearrangement links TRBV20-1 to TRBJ2-7; D perhaps matches TRBD2 (5 bases). Germline-derived CDR1 and CDR2 are DFQATT and SNEGSKA (reference sequence). The CDR3 length is 15 residues. V gave up 4 bases and J gave up 5 bases, with 21 bases separating them. CDR3 in amino acids: CSAIPIPGIVNEQYF. For the CDR3, the DNA is TGCAGTGCTATCCCCATCCCGGGAATAGTCAACGAGCAGTACTTC.

V usage is TRBV30 and J usage is TRBJ2-1; D gene ambiguous. CDR1 and CDR2 (germline): GTSNPN, SVGIG (reference sequence). This CDR3 has 13 residues. The ends were cut back, 3 bases at V and 12 bases at J, with 18 bases in the middle. The CDR3 sequence: CAWSMGIEAGQFF. The CDR3, as DNA: TGTGCCTGGAGCATGGGGATTGAGGCTGGGCAGTTCTTC.

This chain connects TRBV3-1 to TRBJ2-3; D is ambiguous. Germline CDR1 reads LGHDT; CDR2 reads YNNKEL (reference sequence). Trimming pared 2 bases from V and 2 bases from J, leaving 14 bases between. The CDR3 extends over 16 amino acids. In nucleotides, the CDR3 is TGTGCCAGCAGCCAATTCGTGATCGAACCCACAGATACGCAGTATTTT. As protein: CASSQFVIEPTDTQYF.

This clonotype was observed a few times. The chain links TRBV12-3 or TRBV12-4 to TRBJ1-5; 7 positions agree with TRBD1. This CDR3 region has 15 residues. Unmatched junction bases numbered 8, after V lost 4 bases and J lost 5 bases. The CDR3 DNA is TGTGCCAGCAGTTCCGCCCAGGGGGTGGATCAGCCCCAGCATTTT. Residues: CASSSAQGVDQPQHF.

This clonotype has only a few counts. The chain combines TRBV27 with TRBJ1-2; D is ambiguous. Germline CDR1 reads MNHEY; CDR2 reads SMNVEV (reference sequence). The germline V and J ends were trimmed by 2 bases and 4 bases, with 17 bases remaining between them. This CDR3 spans 16 amino acids. For the CDR3, the DNA is TGTGCCAGCAGTTTAGATAGGACTACTTCGGCCTATGGCTACACCTTC. Amino acids: CASSLDRTTSAYGYTF.

Only a few counts were recorded for this clonotype. The J gene is TRBJ2-3, the V gene TRBV11-2; D ambiguous. Per germline, CDR1 SGHAT and CDR2 FQNNGV. V shed 5 bases and J shed 0 bases, with 18 bases lying between them. The CDR3 extends over 17 amino acids. CDR3 nucleotide sequence: TGTGCCAGCAGCCCCCGTTGGGTAGCAGTTAGCACAGATACGCAGTATTTT. The encoded protein is CASSPRWVAVSTDTQYF.

This clonotype was observed a handful of times. The chain recombines TRBV4-1 with TRBJ2-1, with a weak D call TRBD1 (5 bases). This CDR3 region has 16 residues. The V gene's germline CDR1 is MGHRA and CDR2 YSYEKL. Deletions cut 1 base from V and 10 bases from J, with 20 bases between. The CDR3 DNA sequence: TGCGCCAGCAGCCAAGCGGACACCACCTTACAAGGAGAGCAGTTCTTC. Its translation is CASSQADTTLQGEQFF.

The CDR3, as DNA: TGTGCCAGCAGCAAGACAGGGTCTAGCACAGATACGCAGTATTTT. Its protein is CASSKTGSSTDTQYF. This rearrangement joins TRBV5-6 to TRBJ2-3; 7 nucleotides match TRBD1. There are 15 residues in the CDR3. Germline trimming cut 4 bases from V and 0 bases from J; bases unmatched to any gene: 5. Germline-derived CDR1 and CDR2 are SGHDT and YYEEEE. Based on the CDR3 plus reference TRBV5-6 and TRBJ2-3, the full variable domain is DAGVTQSPTHLIKTRGQQVTLRCSPKSGHDTVSWYQQALGQGPQFIFQYYEEEERQRGNFPDRFSGHQFPNYSSELNVNALLLGDSALYLCASSKTGSSTDTQYFGPGTRLTVL.

This clonotype was counted between two and nine times. The chain recombines TRBV20-1 with TRBJ1-2; D unclear. CDR3 size: 12 residues. The V gene's germline CDR1 is DFQATT and CDR2 SNEGSKA (reference sequence). The CDR3: CSAKEGAYGYTF. The CDR3 DNA reads as TGCAGCGCGAAAGAGGGTGCCTATGGCTACACCTTC.

Only a few counts were recorded for this clonotype. The chain carries TRBV5-6 and TRBJ1-2; TRBD1 agrees at 9 bases. Per the germline V gene, CDR1 is SGHDT and CDR2 is YYEEEE. V shed 2 bases and J 4 bases; nucleotides not matched to a gene: 6. CDR3 size: 15 residues. CDR3 in DNA: TGTGCCAGCAGCTTTACAGGGGGCGGTGGCTATGGCTACACCTTC. Residues: CASSFTGGGGYGYTF.

This clonotype has a handful of counts. This rearrangement joins TRBV2 to TRBJ2-6; a possible D gene is TRBD1 (6 bases). The V and J ends lost 5 bases and 0 bases respectively, with 20 bases between them. Germline V gene sequence: CDR1 SNHLY, CDR2 FYNNEI. There are 19 residues in the CDR3. Here the CDR3 reads CASSFWTARYSSGANVLTF. DNA for the CDR3: TGTGCCAGCAGTTTTTGGACAGCCCGCTACTCCTCTGGGGCCAACGTCCTGACTTTC.

The genes are TRBV7-2 and TRBJ2-5; 8 bases match TRBD2. J was trimmed by 5 bases and V by 1 base; bases with no gene match: 6. This CDR3 has 15 residues. The germline CDR1 and CDR2 sequences are SGHTA and FQGNSA. The CDR3 is CASSLGVAGSETQYF. CDR3 bases: TGTGCCAGCAGCTTAGGGGTAGCGGGATCGGAGACCCAGTACTTC. Based on the CDR3 plus reference TRBV7-2 and TRBJ2-5, the full variable domain is GAGVSQSPSNKVTEKGKDVELRCDPISGHTALYWYRQSLGQGLEFLIYFQGNSAPDKSGLPSDRFSAERTGGSVSTLTIQRTQQEDSAVYLCASSLGVAGSETQYFGPGTRLLVL.

This clonotype was counted ten times or more. This chain connects TRBV2 to TRBJ2-1; D is undetermined. The germline CDR1 and CDR2 sequences are SNHLY and FYNNEI. The CDR3 is 13 residues long. V lost 5 bases and J 9 bases, leaving 14 bases between the germline ends. This chain's CDR3 is CASSLGSWGEQFF. As DNA, the CDR3 is TGTGCCAGCAGTCTTGGTTCTTGGGGTGAGCAGTTCTTC.

This clonotype turned up a few times. J is TRBJ2-7 and V is TRBV5-1; 8 nucleotides line up with TRBD1. This CDR3 is built from 14 residues. Germline loops: CDR1 SGHRS, CDR2 YFSETQ. V was clipped by 5 bases and J by 0 bases; unmatched bases: 4. CDR3 in amino acids: CASRKDRASYEQYF. CDR3 bases: TGCGCCAGCAGAAAGGACAGGGCCTCCTACGAGCAGTACTTC.

There are a few counts of this clonotype. The chain uses TRBV10-3 and TRBJ2-7, with D uncertain. Per the germline V gene, CDR1 is ENHRY and CDR2 is SYGVKD. The CDR3 length is 14 residues. Deletions cut 7 bases from V and 4 bases from J, with 17 bases between. DNA of the CDR3: TGTGCCATCATCGACACCGGGCGCTTTTACGAGCAGTACTTC. Its protein is CAIIDTGRFYEQYF.

The sample holds a few counts of this clonotype. This chain connects TRBV6-5 to TRBJ1-1; D is possibly TRBD1 (5 bases). Germline V CDR1 and CDR2: MNHEY, SVGAGI. The CDR3 consists of 15 residues. Trimming removed 2 bases from V and 1 base from J, with 11 bases in between. In DNA, the CDR3 is TGTGCCAGCAGTTACGGGGTCGGGACGAACACTGAAGCTTTCTTT. It specifies CASSYGVGTNTEAFF.

This clonotype was seen many times. The chain couples TRBV29-1 to TRBJ1-6; D unresolved. V lost 4 bases to trimming and J lost 6 bases, with 16 bases between them. CDR3 length: 15 residues. Germline V gives CDR1 SQVTM, CDR2 ANQGSEA. In DNA, the CDR3 is TGCAGCGTTGCCTATAGCCGGGGTCCTAATTCACCCCTCCACTTT. This encodes CSVAYSRGPNSPLHF.

The rearrangement uses TRBV6-1 and TRBJ1-1, with 8 bases matching TRBD1. Trimming removed 4 bases from V and 8 bases from J; junction bases left unmatched: 9. Germline V lookup: CDR1 MNHNS, CDR2 SASEGT. The CDR3 is 14 amino acids. The CDR3 protein is CASSANTGGREAFF. CDR3 nucleotides: TGTGCCAGCAGTGCTAATACAGGGGGAAGAGAAGCTTTCTTT.

V and J are TRBV20-1 and TRBJ2-1; 7 bases map to TRBD2. V lost 0 bases, J lost 4 bases, and 6 bases stayed unmatched. Germline CDR1 DFQATT, CDR2 SNEGSKA (reference sequence). The CDR3 spans 15 residues. In nucleotides, the CDR3 is TGCAGTGCTAGAGATCGATCTAGCGGTTACAATGAGCAGTTCTTC. Its protein is CSARDRSSGYNEQFF.

V usage is TRBV18 and J usage is TRBJ1-2; D possibly corresponds to TRBD1 (6 bases). There are 16 residues in the CDR3. Trimming pared 5 bases from V and 0 bases from J, leaving 16 bases between. Germline CDR1 and CDR2: KGHSH and LQKENI. DNA for the CDR3: TGTGCCAGCTCAACGGCGGGGGCCGCCCCTAACTATGGCTACACCTTC. Protein: CASSTAGAAPNYGYTF.